One and the same sample provided the 2 T cell receptor beta chains below, sequenced in a study of T cell responses to AZD1222 COVID-19 vaccine. Clones were sequenced by immunoSEQ multiplex PCR, and TCRdb holds only the in-frame ones, with some missing. Seen here are 200,000 to 250,000 clones, approximately 94% observed once, and the top ten hold 1.7%. Sample: peripheral blood, taken 28 days after the second dose of the MenACWY control vaccine. Receptors were obtained from an adult who received the MenACWY meningococcal vaccine as a control.

This chain joins TRBV6-2 or TRBV6-3 and TRBJ2-2, with 7 bases fitting TRBD1. The CDR3 is 15 amino acids. After removal of 2 bases from V and 3 bases from J, the junction contained 3 bases not matched to a gene. Germline lookup yields CDR1 MNHEY and CDR2 SVGEGT. DNA of the CDR3: TGTGCCAGCAGTTACCCCGACAGGGACACCGGGGAGCTGTTTTTT. Encoded protein: CASSYPDRDTGELFF.

Here the CDR3 reads CASSRDRVGDTEAFF. Written as DNA, the CDR3 is TGTGCCAGTAGTAGGGACAGGGTTGGGGACACTGAAGCTTTCTTT. This chain links TRBV19 with TRBJ1-1, with 9 bases identical to TRBD1. Germline CDR1 and CDR2: LNHDA and SQIVND (reference sequence). The J segment lost 3 bases and the V segment lost 4 bases, leaving 6 bases of the junction unmatched. The CDR3 runs to 15 residues.